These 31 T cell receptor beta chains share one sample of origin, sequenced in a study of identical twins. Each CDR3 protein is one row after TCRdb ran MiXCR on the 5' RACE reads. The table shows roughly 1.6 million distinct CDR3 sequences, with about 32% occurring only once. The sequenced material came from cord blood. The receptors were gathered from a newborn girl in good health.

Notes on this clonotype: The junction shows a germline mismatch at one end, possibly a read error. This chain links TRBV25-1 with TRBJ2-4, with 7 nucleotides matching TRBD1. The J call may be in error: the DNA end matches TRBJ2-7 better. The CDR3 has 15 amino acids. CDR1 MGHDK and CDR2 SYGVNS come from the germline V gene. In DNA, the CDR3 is TGTGCCAGCAATGAATATTCACAGGGGTTCTACGAGCAGTACTTC. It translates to CASNEYSQGFYEQYF.

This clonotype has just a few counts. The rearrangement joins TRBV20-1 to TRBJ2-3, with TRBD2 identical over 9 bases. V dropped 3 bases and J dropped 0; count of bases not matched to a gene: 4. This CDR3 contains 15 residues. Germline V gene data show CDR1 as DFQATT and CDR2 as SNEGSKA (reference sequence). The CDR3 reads CSASTGLASTDTQYF. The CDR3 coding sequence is TGCAGTGCTAGTACGGGACTAGCCAGCACAGATACGCAGTATTTT.

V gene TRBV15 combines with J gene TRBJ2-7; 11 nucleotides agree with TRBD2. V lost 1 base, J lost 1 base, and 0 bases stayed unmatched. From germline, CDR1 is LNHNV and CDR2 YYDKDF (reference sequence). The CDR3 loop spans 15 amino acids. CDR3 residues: CATSRGLAGSYEQYF. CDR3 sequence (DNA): TGTGCCACCAGCAGAGGACTAGCGGGGTCCTACGAGCAGTACTTC.

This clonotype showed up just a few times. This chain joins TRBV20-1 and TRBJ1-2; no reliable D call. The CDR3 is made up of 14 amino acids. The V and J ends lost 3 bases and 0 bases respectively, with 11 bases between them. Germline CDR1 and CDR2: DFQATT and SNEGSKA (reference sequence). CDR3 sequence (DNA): TGCAGTGCTAGGCTTAGGCCAGCTAACTATGGCTACACCTTC. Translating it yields CSARLRPANYGYTF.

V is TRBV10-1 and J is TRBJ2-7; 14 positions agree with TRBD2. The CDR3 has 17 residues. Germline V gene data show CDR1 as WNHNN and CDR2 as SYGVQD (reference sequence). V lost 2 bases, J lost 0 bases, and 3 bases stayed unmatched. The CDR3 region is CASSEGTSGGSSYEQYF. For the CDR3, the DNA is TGCGCCAGCAGTGAGGGGACTAGCGGGGGTAGCTCCTACGAGCAGTACTTC.

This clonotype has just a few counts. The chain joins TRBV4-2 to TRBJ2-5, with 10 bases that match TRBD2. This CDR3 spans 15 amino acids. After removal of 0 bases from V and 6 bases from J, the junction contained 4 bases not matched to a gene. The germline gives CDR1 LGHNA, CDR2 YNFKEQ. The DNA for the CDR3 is TGTGCCAGCAGCCAAGATAAGCGGGGGGGCCAGACCCAGTACTTC. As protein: CASSQDKRGGQTQYF.

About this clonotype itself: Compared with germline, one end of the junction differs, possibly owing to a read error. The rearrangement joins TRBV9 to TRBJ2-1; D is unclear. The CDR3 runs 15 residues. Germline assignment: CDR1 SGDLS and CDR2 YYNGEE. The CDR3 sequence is CASSVGANPNNERFF. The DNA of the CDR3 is TGTGCCAGCAGCGTAGGAGCGAATCCTAACAATGAGCGGTTCTTC.

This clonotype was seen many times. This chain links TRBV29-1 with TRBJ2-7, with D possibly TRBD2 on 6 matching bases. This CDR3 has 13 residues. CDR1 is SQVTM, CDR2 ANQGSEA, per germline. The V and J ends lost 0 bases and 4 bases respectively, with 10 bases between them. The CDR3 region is CSVEERGLYEQYF. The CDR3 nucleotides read TGCAGCGTTGAAGAGAGGGGACTGTACGAGCAGTACTTC.

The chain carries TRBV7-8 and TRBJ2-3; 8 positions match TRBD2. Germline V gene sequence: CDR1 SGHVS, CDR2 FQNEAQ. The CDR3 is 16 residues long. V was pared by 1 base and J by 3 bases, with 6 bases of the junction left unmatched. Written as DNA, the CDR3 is TGTGCCAGCAGCTTAGAAGGAGCGGGAGTAACAGATACGCAGTATTTT. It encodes CASSLEGAGVTDTQYF.

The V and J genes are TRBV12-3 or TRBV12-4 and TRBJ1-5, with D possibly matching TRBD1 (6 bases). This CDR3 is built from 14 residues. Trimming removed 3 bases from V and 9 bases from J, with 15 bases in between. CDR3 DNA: TGTGCCAGCAGTTTTAGAGGGGGAAGTCGGCCCCAGCATTTT. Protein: CASSFRGGSRPQHF.

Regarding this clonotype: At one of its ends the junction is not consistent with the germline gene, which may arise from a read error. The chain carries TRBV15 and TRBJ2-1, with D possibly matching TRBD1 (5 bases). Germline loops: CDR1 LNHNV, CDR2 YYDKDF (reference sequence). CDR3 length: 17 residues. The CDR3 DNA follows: TGTGCCGCCAGCAGAGAGACAGACACGAGCTCCTACAATGAGCAGTTCTTC. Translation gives CAASRETDTSSYNEQFF.

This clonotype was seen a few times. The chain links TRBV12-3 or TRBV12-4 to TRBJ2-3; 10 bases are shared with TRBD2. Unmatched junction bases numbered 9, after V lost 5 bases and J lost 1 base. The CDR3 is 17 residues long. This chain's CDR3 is CASSPPGGLAGTDTQYF. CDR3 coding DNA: TGTGCCAGCAGTCCCCCGGGCGGACTAGCGGGCACAGATACGCAGTATTTT.

Here the CDR3 reads CASSLVAGGLNEQYF. Here the CDR3 DNA reads TGTGCCAGCAGCTTAGTTGCGGGGGGGCTCAATGAGCAGTACTTC. V gene TRBV11-2 combines with J gene TRBJ2-5; TRBD2 agrees at 9 bases. Germline-derived CDR1 and CDR2 are SGHAT and FQNNGV. V shed 1 base and J 11 bases; nucleotides not matched to a gene: 11. The CDR3 totals 15 residues.

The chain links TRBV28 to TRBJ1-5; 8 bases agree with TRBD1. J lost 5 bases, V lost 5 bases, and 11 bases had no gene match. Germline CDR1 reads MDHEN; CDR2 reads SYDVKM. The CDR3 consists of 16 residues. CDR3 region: CASSPKTGAIYQPQHF. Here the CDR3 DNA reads TGTGCCAGCAGTCCGAAGACAGGGGCAATCTATCAGCCCCAGCATTTT. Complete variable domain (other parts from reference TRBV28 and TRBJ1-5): DVKVTQSSRYLVKRTGEKVFLECVQDMDHENMFWYRQDPGLGLRLIYFSYDVKMKEKGDIPEGYSVSREKKERFSLILESASTNQTSMYLCASSPKTGAIYQPQHFGDGTRLSIL.

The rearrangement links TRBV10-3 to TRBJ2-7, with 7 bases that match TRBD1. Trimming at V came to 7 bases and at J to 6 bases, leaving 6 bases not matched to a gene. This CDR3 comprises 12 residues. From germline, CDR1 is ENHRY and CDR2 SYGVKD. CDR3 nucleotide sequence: TGTGCCATCACTCCGACAGGGTTCGAGCAGTACTTC. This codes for CAITPTGFEQYF.

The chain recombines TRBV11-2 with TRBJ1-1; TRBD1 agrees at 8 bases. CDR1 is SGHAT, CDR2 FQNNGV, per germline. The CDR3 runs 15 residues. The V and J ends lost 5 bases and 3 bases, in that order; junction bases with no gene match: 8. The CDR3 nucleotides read TGTGCCAGCAGCCCACGGATCAGGGGGCACACTGAAGCTTTCTTT. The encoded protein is CASSPRIRGHTEAFF. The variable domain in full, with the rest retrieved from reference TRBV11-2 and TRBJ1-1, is EAGVAQSPRYKIIEKRQSVAFWCNPISGHATLYWYQQILGQGPKLLIQFQNNGVVDDSQLPKDRFSAERLKGVDSTLKIQPAKLEDSAVYLCASSPRIRGHTEAFFGQGTRLTVV.

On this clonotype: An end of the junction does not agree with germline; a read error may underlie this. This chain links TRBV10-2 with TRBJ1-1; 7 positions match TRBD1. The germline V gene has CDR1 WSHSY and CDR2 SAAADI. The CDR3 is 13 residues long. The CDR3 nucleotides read TGTGCCAGCGTTGTACAGGGGTCAACTGAAGCTTTCTTT. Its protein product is CASVVQGSTEAFF.

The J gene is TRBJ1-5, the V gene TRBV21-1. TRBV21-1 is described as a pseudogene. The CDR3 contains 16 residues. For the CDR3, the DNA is TGTGCCAGCGGCAAAGAGTCGGGACTAACTATTCAGCCCCACCATTTT. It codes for CASGKESGLTIQPHHF.

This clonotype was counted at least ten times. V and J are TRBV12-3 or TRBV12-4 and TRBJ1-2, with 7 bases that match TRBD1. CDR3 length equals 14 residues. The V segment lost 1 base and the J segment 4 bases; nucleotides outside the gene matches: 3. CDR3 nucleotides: TGTGCCAGCAGTTTAGGATCAGGGGGCTATGGCTACACCTTC. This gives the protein CASSLGSGGYGYTF.

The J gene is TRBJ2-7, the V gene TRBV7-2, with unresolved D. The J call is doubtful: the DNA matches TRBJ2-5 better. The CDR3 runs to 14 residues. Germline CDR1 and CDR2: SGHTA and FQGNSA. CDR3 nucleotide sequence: TGTGCCAGCAGCTTAAGTACAACGCCGGGGACCCAGTACTTC. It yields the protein CASSLSTTPGTQYF.

CDR3 bases: TGTGCCAGCAGCCCCGGGAGACTCACTGAAGCTTTCTTT. Translated: CASSPGRLTEAFF. The chain links TRBV7-8 to TRBJ1-1; D uncertain. The CDR3 sequence is 13 residues long. Trimming pared 5 bases from V and 4 bases from J, leaving 11 bases between. From germline, CDR1 is SGHVS and CDR2 FQNEAQ.

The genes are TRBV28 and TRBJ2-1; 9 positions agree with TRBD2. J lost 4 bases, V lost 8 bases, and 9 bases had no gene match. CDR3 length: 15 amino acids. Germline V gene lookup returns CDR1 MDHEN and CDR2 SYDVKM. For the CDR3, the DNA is TGTGCCAGCGCCTGGGGACTAGCTAGATACAATGAGCAGTTCTTC. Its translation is CASAWGLARYNEQFF. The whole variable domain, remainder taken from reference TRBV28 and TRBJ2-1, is DVKVTQSSRYLVKRTGEKVFLECVQDMDHENMFWYRQDPGLGLRLIYFSYDVKMKEKGDIPEGYSVSREKKERFSLILESASTNQTSMYLCASAWGLARYNEQFFGPGTRLTVL.

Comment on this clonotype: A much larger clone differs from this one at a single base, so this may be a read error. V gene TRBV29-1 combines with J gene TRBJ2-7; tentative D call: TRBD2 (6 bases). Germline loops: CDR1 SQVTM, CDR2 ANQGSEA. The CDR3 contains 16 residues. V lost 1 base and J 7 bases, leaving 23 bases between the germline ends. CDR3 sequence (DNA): TGCAGCGTTGAAGGGGCGGGAAGGCCCTACTACAATGAGCAGTACTTC. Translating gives CSVEGAGRPYYNEQYF.

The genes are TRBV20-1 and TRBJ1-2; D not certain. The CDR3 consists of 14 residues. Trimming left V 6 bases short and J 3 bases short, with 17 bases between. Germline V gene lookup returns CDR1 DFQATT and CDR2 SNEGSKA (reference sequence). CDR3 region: CSATKLEWYYGYTF. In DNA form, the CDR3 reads TGCAGTGCCACCAAGTTAGAGTGGTACTATGGCTACACCTTC.

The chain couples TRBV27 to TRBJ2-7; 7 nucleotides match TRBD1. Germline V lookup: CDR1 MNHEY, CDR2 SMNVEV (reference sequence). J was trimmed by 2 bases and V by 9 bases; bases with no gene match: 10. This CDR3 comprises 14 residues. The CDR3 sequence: CASRNNRGTYEQYF. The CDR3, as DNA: TGTGCCAGTAGAAATAACAGGGGCACCTACGAGCAGTACTTC.

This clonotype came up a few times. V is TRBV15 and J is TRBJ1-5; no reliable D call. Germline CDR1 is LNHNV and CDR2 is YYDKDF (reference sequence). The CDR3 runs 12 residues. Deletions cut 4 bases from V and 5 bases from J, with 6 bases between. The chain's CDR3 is CATSNIDQPQHF. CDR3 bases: TGTGCCACCAGCAATATAGATCAGCCCCAGCATTTT.

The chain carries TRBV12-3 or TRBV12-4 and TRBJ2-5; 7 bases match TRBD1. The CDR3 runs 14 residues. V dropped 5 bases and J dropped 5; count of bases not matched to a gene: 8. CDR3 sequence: CASSQTGPYETQYF. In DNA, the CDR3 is TGTGCCAGCAGTCAGACAGGGCCCTACGAGACCCAGTACTTC.

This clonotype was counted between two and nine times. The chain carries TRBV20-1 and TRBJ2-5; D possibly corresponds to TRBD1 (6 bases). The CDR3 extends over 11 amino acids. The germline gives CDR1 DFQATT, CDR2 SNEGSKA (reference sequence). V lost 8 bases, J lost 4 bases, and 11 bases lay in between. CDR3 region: CSTTGRETQYF. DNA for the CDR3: TGCAGTACCACAGGGAGAGAGACCCAGTACTTC.

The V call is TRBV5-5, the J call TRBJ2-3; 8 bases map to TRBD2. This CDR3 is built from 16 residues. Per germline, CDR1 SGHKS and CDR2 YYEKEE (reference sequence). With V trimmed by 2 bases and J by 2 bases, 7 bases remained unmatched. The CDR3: CASSFPPGGPTDTQYF. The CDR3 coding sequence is TGTGCCAGCAGCTTTCCCCCGGGGGGGCCCACAGATACGCAGTATTTT.

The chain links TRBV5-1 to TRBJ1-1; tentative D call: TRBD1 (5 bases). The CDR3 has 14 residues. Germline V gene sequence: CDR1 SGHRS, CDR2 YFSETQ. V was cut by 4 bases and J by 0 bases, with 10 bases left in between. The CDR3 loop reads CASSGMGLNTEAFF. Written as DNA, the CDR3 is TGCGCCAGCAGCGGGATGGGACTGAACACTGAAGCTTTCTTT.

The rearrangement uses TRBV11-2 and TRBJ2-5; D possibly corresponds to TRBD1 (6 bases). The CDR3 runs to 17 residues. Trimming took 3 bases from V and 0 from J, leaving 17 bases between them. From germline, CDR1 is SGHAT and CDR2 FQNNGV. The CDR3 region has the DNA TGTGCCAGCAGCTTGAAAATCCGGACAGTCAACCAAGAGACCCAGTACTTC. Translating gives CASSLKIRTVNQETQYF. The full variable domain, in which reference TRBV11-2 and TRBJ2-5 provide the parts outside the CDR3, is EAGVAQSPRYKIIEKRQSVAFWCNPISGHATLYWYQQILGQGPKLLIQFQNNGVVDDSQLPKDRFSAERLKGVDSTLKIQPAKLEDSAVYLCASSLKIRTVNQETQYFGPGTRLLVL.